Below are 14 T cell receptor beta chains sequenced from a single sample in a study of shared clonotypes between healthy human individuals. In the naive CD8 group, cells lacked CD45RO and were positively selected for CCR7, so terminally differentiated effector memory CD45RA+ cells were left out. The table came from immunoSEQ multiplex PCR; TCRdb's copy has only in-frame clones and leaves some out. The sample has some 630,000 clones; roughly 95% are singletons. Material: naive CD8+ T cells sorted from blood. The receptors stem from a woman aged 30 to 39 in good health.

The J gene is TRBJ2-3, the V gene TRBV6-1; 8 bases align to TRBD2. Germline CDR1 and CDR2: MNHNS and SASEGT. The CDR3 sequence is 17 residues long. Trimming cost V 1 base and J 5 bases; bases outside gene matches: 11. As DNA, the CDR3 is TGTGCCAGCAGTGAAGAGGAAGTAGCGGGATTGAGAGATACGCAGTATTTT. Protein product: CASSEEEVAGLRDTQYF.

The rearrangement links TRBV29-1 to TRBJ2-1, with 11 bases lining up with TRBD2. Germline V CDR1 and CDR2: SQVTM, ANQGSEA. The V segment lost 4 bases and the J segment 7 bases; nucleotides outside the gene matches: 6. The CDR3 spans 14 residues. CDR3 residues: CSVGVAGGPNEQFF. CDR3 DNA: TGCAGCGTTGGCGTAGCGGGAGGGCCGAATGAGCAGTTCTTC.

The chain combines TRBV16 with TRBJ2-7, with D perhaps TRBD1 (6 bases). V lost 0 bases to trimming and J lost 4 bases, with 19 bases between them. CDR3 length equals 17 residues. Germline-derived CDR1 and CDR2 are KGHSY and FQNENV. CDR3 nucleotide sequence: TGTGCCAGCAGCCAATCGGACAGAACATCTACGGTTTACGAGCAGTACTTC. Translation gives CASSQSDRTSTVYEQYF.

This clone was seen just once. The CDR3 DNA reads as TGTGCCAGCAGTACATCCCCTGTGAGGGGGAACTTAACCCAGTACTTC. Its translation is CASSTSPVRGNLTQYF. The V call is TRBV27, the J call TRBJ2-5; D might be TRBD1 (6 bases). The V end was cut by 5 bases, the J end by 8 bases, with 24 bases between. Germline CDR1 and CDR2: MNHEY and SMNVEV (reference sequence). The CDR3 is made up of 16 amino acids.

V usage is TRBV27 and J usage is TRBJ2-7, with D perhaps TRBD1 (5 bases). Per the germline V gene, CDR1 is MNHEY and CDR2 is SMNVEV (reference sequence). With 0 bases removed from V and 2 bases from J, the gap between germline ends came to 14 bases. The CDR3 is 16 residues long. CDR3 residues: CASSLSSGHLPYEQYF. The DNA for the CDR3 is TGTGCCAGCAGTTTATCGTCAGGACACCTCCCCTACGAGCAGTACTTC.

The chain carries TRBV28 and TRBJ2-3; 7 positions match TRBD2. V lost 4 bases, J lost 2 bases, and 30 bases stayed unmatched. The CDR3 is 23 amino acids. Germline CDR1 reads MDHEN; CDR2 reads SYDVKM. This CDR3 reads CASSSQAPIRDESTGTNTDTQYF. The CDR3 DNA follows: TGTGCCAGCAGTTCCCAAGCTCCAATTCGGGACGAATCGACTGGGACTAACACAGATACGCAGTATTTT.

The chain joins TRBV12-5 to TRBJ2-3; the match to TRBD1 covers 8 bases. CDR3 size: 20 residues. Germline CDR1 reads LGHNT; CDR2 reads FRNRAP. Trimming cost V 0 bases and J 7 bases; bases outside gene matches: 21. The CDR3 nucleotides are TGTGCTAGTGGTTTGGTACGCGAGGACGCGTCGGACAGGGAGTGGAATACGCAGTATTTT. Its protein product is CASGLVREDASDREWNTQYF.

CDR3: CASSSGLAGGEQYF. The CDR3 nucleotides read TGTGCCAGCAGCTCGGGACTAGCGGGAGGCGAGCAGTACTTC. V is TRBV7-6 and J is TRBJ2-7; 15 nucleotides match TRBD2. With V trimmed by 4 bases and J by 6 bases, 1 base remained unmatched. The CDR3 totals 14 residues. The germline CDR1 and CDR2 sequences are SGHVS and FNYEAQ.

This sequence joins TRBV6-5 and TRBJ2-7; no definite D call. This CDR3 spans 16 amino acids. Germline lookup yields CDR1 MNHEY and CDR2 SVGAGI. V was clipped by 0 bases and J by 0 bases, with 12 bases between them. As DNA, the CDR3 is TGTGCCAGCAGTTACTCGGCAGATAGCCTCTCCTACGAGCAGTACTTC. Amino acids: CASSYSADSLSYEQYF.

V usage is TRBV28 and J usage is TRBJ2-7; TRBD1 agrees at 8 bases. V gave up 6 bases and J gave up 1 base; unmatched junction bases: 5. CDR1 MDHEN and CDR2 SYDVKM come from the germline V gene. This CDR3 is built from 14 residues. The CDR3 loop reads CASSVGQVSYEQYF. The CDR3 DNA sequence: TGTGCCAGCAGCGTGGGACAGGTTTCCTACGAGCAGTACTTC.

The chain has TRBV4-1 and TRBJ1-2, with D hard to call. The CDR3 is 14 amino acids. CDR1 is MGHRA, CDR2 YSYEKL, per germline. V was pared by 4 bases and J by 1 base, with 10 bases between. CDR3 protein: CASSPTPDNYGYTF. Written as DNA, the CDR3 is TGCGCCAGCAGCCCTACCCCAGATAACTATGGCTACACCTTC.

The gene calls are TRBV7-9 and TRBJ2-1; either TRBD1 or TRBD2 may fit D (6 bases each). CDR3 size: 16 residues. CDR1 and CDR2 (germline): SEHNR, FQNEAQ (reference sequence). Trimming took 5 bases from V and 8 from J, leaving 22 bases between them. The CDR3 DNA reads TGTGCCAGCAGCCCCCCGGTTTCGGGGGCGCAGGATGAGCAGTTCTTC. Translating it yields CASSPPVSGAQDEQFF.

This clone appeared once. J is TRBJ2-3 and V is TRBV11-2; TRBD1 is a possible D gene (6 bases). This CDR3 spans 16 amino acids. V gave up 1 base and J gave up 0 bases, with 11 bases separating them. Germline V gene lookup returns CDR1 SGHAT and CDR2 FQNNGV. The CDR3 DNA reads TGTGCCAGCAGCTTAGTGGGGGCGGACAGCACAGATACGCAGTATTTT. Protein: CASSLVGADSTDTQYF.

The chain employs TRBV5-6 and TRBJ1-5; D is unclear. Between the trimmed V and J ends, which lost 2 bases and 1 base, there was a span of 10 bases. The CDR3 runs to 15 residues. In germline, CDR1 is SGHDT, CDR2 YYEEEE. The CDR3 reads CASSFGSISNQPQHF. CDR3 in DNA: TGTGCCAGCAGCTTTGGCTCTATCAGCAATCAGCCCCAGCATTTT.